Detailed here is one T cell receptor (beta chain). As yet, its antigen is unknown. As for time point: week 47, end of study. Topical imiquimod accompanied each vaccine dose, which consisted of 300 ug of mutant IDH1 20-mer peptide. This specimen comes from a study of a mutant IDH1 vaccine in newly diagnosed glioma. Study background: Of the patients given treatment, about 62% were male and 37.5% were female, and a mean age of approximately 37 years was recorded.

The repertoire was sequenced with immunoSEQ multiplex PCR; TCRdb's copy has only in-frame clones and lacks some. Among fewer than 95,000 clones listed, roughly four fifths were seen once. General observations from the study: Seemingly, top peripheral T cell clonotype changes bore no relation to pseudoprogression.

The receptor's source is a middle-aged man with glioma. The sequencing here drew on PBMCs, taken from a glioma patient whose treatment included an IDH1 peptide vaccine.

CDR3 protein: CASSLVGRGAKGNQPQHF. The CDR3 bases are TGCGCCAGCAGCTTGGTGGGTAGGGGGGCTAAAGGCAATCAGCCCCAGCATTTT. This sequence joins TRBV5-1 and TRBJ1-5; weak D call: TRBD1 (6 bases). The CDR3 contains 18 residues. With 0 bases removed from V and 2 bases from J, the gap between germline ends came to 18 bases. CDR1 is SGHRS, CDR2 YFSETQ, per germline. Based on the CDR3 plus reference TRBV5-1 and TRBJ1-5, the full variable domain is KAGVTQTPRYLIKTRGQQVTLSCSPISGHRSVSWYQQTPGQGLQFLFEYFSETQRNKGNFPGRFSGRQFSNSRSEMNVSTLELGDSALYLCASSLVGRGAKGNQPQHFGDGTRLSIL.